This T cell receptor (beta chain) was documented in a study of long-term antiretroviral therapy in people with HIV. Study results and caveats: In the period from the mid-2000s to the late 2010s, blood was collected, possibly under older ART regimens. For ART adherence, viral resistance and therapy changes, no data were available.

Worth noting for this clone: Its specificity is not known.

Runs used v3.0 of the immunoSEQ assay and were done at survey level. Per-sample sequencing targets were about 35,000-50,000 T-cell genomes. TCRdb's table, derived via immunoSEQ multiplex PCR, lists solely in-frame clones and lacks some. The data hold roughly 34,000 clones, with about four fifths observed a single time. The CDR3 has 15 amino acids. Per germline, CDR1 MNHEY and CDR2 SMNVEV (reference sequence). Trimming took 4 bases from V and 6 from J, leaving 13 bases between them. Material: unsorted PBMCs, obtained 1.9 years after starting antiretroviral therapy. This chain joins TRBV27 and TRBJ1-6, with D perhaps matching TRBD1 (6 bases). This receptor was taken from a man aged 18 to 29 with HIV. CDR3 amino acids: CASSSNRAGNSPLHF. The CDR3 region has the DNA TGTGCCAGCAGTTCTAACAGGGCTGGTAATTCACCCCTCCACTTT.